Below, 8 T cell receptor beta chains from the same sample are listed, as sequenced in a study of cytomegalovirus exposure and HLA in healthy donors. The primer mix had 60 Vbeta and 13 Jbeta primers. Repertoires were generated with immunoSEQ multiplex PCR, while TCRdb's copy carries only in-frame clones and drops some. The table has some 190,000 clones, about three quarters seen once; the top ten hold approximately 1.1%. The specimen sequenced was PBMCs. The receptor set was obtained from a woman in her thirties or forties in good health and CMV-seronegative.

This clone was picked up a small number of times. The V and J genes are TRBV14 and TRBJ2-1; TRBD2 agrees at 7 bases. The germline gives CDR1 SGHDN, CDR2 FVKESK. The CDR3 totals 14 residues. Trimming cost V 5 bases and J 0 bases; bases outside gene matches: 1. The CDR3 DNA reads TGTGCCAGCAGCGGCGGGAGCTCCTACAATGAGCAGTTCTTC. This codes for CASSGGSSYNEQFF.

The chain employs TRBV5-1 and TRBJ2-3, with D perhaps TRBD2 (5 bases). V lost 4 bases, J lost 2 bases, and 14 bases lay in between. The CDR3 contains 15 residues. Germline values: CDR1 SGHRS, CDR2 YFSETQ. The CDR3 nucleotides read TGCGCCAGCAGCATCTCGGACTTTACCACAGATACGCAGTATTTT. Translation gives CASSISDFTTDTQYF.

The chain uses TRBV7-2 and TRBJ1-2, with D possibly being TRBD1 (6 bases). The V end was cut by 5 bases, the J end by 4 bases, with 23 bases between. The germline CDR1 and CDR2 sequences are SGHTA and FQGNSA. The CDR3 has 17 amino acids. The CDR3 DNA reads TGTGCCAGCAGCGAGGGGGGCGCGGGGGCGGGGGGCTATGGCTACACCTTC. It specifies CASSEGGAGAGGYGYTF.

The chain joins TRBV4-3 to TRBJ2-7; D is possibly TRBD1 (6 bases). V lost 3 bases, J lost 4 bases, and 13 bases lay in between. Germline values: CDR1 LGHNA, CDR2 YSLEER. This CDR3 is 14 amino acids long. As DNA, the CDR3 is TGCGCCAGCAGCCACACCGACAGGTCGTACGAGCAGTACGTC. Translated: CASSHTDRSYEQYV.

V gene TRBV15 combines with J gene TRBJ1-5; a weak D match, TRBD1 (6 bases). CDR1 LNHNV and CDR2 YYDKDF come from the germline V gene (reference sequence). Trimming left V 3 bases short and J 4 bases short, with 10 bases between. This CDR3 has 14 amino acids. The CDR3 loop is CATSRGTLNQPQHF. CDR3 bases: TGTGCCACCAGCAGGGGGACACTTAATCAGCCCCAGCATTTT.

The chain recombines TRBV11-3 with TRBJ2-3, with 11 bases aligning to TRBD2. The CDR3 length is 14 residues. Per the germline V gene, CDR1 is SGHNT and CDR2 is YENEEA. Trimming took 2 bases from V and 6 from J; bases not matched to a gene: 1. In DNA form, the CDR3 reads TGTGCCAGCAGCTTACCTAGCGGGAGGGATACGCAGTATTTT. It yields the protein CASSLPSGRDTQYF.

The rearrangement uses TRBV29-1 and TRBJ2-2; TRBD1 agrees at 7 bases. From germline, CDR1 is SQVTM and CDR2 ANQGSEA. The CDR3 spans 13 residues. Losses at the gene ends were 4 bases for V and 3 bases for J; bases not matched to a gene: 2. The CDR3 sequence: CSVGQGDTGELFF. The DNA for the CDR3 is TGCAGCGTTGGTCAGGGGGACACCGGGGAGCTGTTTTTT.

The chain carries TRBV5-4 and TRBJ2-2; TRBD1 might be the D (5 bases). V was pared by 0 bases and J by 5 bases, with 11 bases between. The CDR3 consists of 15 residues. CDR1 and CDR2 from the germline V gene are SGHNT and YYREEE (reference sequence). The CDR3 DNA is TGTGCCAGCAGCTTGGGCAGGGATAGAACCGGGGAGCTGTTTTTT. The encoded protein is CASSLGRDRTGELFF.